The 18 T cell receptor beta chains in this list originate from one sample, sequenced in a study of T cell responses to AZD1222 COVID-19 vaccine. The data were produced by immunoSEQ multiplex PCR, yet TCRdb's version contains in-frame clones alone and is incomplete. In the table there are some 120,000 clones, about 90% of which are singletons. This specimen consisted of peripheral blood, obtained on day 0 of AZD1222 vaccination. The receptors stem from an adult in good health.

The chain carries TRBV6-5 and TRBJ2-3; TRBD1 matches 7 bases. V lost 4 bases to trimming and J lost 2 bases; unmatched junction nucleotides: 6. Germline V gene data show CDR1 as MNHEY and CDR2 as SVGAGI. The CDR3 length is 15 residues. This chain's CDR3 is CASSFTGASTDTQYF. CDR3 bases: TGTGCCAGCAGTTTCACAGGGGCCTCCACAGATACGCAGTATTTT.

The CDR3, as DNA: TGTGCCAGCAGTGAGGACATGGTGAACACTGAAGCTTTCTTT. Its protein is CASSEDMVNTEAFF. V gene TRBV6-1 combines with J gene TRBJ1-1; maybe TRBD1 (5 bases). The CDR3 consists of 14 residues. The germline V gene encodes CDR1 MNHNS and CDR2 SASEGT. The V gene lost 3 bases and the J gene lost 0 bases, with 8 bases spanning the gap.

The chain recombines TRBV27 with TRBJ1-6; possible D gene TRBD1, 5 bases. V dropped 3 bases and J dropped 7 bases, with 13 bases sitting between them. The germline gives CDR1 MNHEY, CDR2 SMNVEV (reference sequence). The CDR3 is 15 amino acids. In DNA form, the CDR3 reads TGTGCCAGCAGTTTCTTGGGGACTGGAAATTCACCCCTCCACTTT. This gives the protein CASSFLGTGNSPLHF.

The chain is built from TRBV6-2 or TRBV6-3 and TRBJ2-7, with 13 nucleotides matching TRBD2. J lost 0 bases, V lost 5 bases, and 1 base had no gene match. Germline V gene sequence: CDR1 MNHEY, CDR2 SVGEGT. The CDR3 is made up of 15 amino acids. Here the CDR3 reads CASSGTSGASYEQYF. CDR3 DNA: TGTGCCAGCAGTGGGACTAGCGGGGCCTCCTACGAGCAGTACTTC.

The chain joins TRBV10-3 to TRBJ1-1; 7 bases map to TRBD1. The trim removed 4 bases at V and 5 bases at J, leaving 4 bases unmatched. The CDR3 totals 13 residues. Germline CDR1 and CDR2: ENHRY and SYGVKD. The CDR3 spells CAISVAGGTEAFF. The CDR3 DNA is TGTGCCATCAGTGTGGCAGGGGGAACTGAAGCTTTCTTT.

The CDR3 DNA reads as TGTGCCAGCAGCCGCGCCCTCGGGCGTTCACCCCTCCACTTT. It specifies CASSRALGRSPLHF. The rearrangement joins TRBV5-8 to TRBJ1-6; D unclear. The length of the CDR3 is 14 residues. Trimming removed 4 bases from V and 9 bases from J, with 14 bases in between. Germline V gives CDR1 SGHTS, CDR2 YDEGEE.

The chain couples TRBV3-1 (or the pseudogene TRBV3-2) to TRBJ1-6, with D unresolved. Between the trimmed V and J ends, which lost 2 bases and 7 bases, there was a span of 6 bases. CDR3 size: 13 residues. Germline CDR1 and CDR2: LGHDT and YNNKEL (reference sequence). The CDR3 region has the DNA TGTGCCAGCAGCCAACCGGAGAATTCACCCCTCCACTTT. It is translated as CASSQPENSPLHF.

The CDR3 protein is CASSDAIPKLGALTPYNEQFF. The DNA for the CDR3 is TGTGCCAGCAGTGACGCGATCCCGAAGTTAGGGGCCCTCACACCCTACAATGAGCAGTTCTTC. V is TRBV6-4 and J is TRBJ2-1, with D possibly matching TRBD1 (5 bases). Trimming removed 2 bases at V and 2 bases at J, with 28 bases between. This CDR3 has 21 amino acids. From germline, CDR1 is MRHNA and CDR2 SNTAGT.

This clone is a singleton in its sample. The V call is TRBV27, the J call TRBJ2-7; D uncertain. V was clipped by 0 bases and J by 3 bases, with 6 bases between them. CDR3 size: 13 residues. Looked up from germline, CDR1 is MNHEY and CDR2 is SMNVEV (reference sequence). CDR3: CASSLSVDYEQYF. DNA for the CDR3: TGTGCCAGCAGTTTATCTGTGGACTACGAGCAGTACTTC.

The chain carries TRBV5-1 and TRBJ2-3; D is possibly TRBD1 or TRBD2 (5 bases each). With 4 bases removed from V and 2 bases from J, the gap between germline ends came to 11 bases. The CDR3 runs 14 residues. Germline-derived CDR1 and CDR2 are SGHRS and YFSETQ. The chain's CDR3 is CASSPWGNTDTQYF. The DNA for the CDR3 is TGCGCCAGCAGCCCCTGGGGGAACACAGATACGCAGTATTTT.

The chain employs TRBV7-3 and TRBJ2-1, with a tentative D call TRBD1 (6 bases). The V gene lost 4 bases and the J gene lost 9 bases, with 16 bases spanning the gap. The CDR3 is 14 residues long. From germline, CDR1 is SGHTA and CDR2 FQGTGA. The CDR3 sequence: CASSSFGGPSEQFF. The CDR3, as DNA: TGTGCCAGCAGCTCCTTTGGGGGCCCCAGTGAGCAGTTCTTC.

The chain joins TRBV18 to TRBJ2-1; D might be TRBD2 (6 bases). Germline V gene sequence: CDR1 KGHSH, CDR2 LQKENI. V lost 3 bases and J lost 2, with 8 bases in between. CDR3 size: 14 residues. The chain's CDR3 is CASSPTRTYNEQFF. Here the CDR3 DNA reads TGTGCCAGCTCACCGACTAGAACCTACAATGAGCAGTTCTTC.

The V call is TRBV27, the J call TRBJ1-6; weak D call: TRBD1 (5 bases). Germline lookup yields CDR1 MNHEY and CDR2 SMNVEV (reference sequence). Trimming took 4 bases from V and 3 from J, leaving 22 bases between them. The CDR3 covers 19 residues. The CDR3 DNA follows: TGTGCCAGCAGTTATTCCCAACTAGGGACGGCCAACTATAATTCACCCCTCCACTTT. It is translated as CASSYSQLGTANYNSPLHF.

The chain employs TRBV12-3 or TRBV12-4 and TRBJ2-4, with a weak D call TRBD2 (5 bases). Trimming pared 6 bases from V and 4 bases from J, leaving 10 bases between. The CDR3 is made up of 13 amino acids. CDR3 amino acids: CASSLGDKNIQYF. For the CDR3, the DNA is TGTGCCAGCAGCCTGGGAGATAAAAACATTCAGTACTTC.

V is TRBV4-1 and J is TRBJ1-5; TRBD1 aligns across 7 bases. CDR3 size: 15 residues. Germline V gene lookup returns CDR1 MGHRA and CDR2 YSYEKL. Germline trimming cut 1 base from V and 5 bases from J; bases unmatched to any gene: 5. The CDR3 nucleotides are TGCGCCAGCAGCCAAGGACAGGGTGTTTATCAGCCCCAGCATTTT. Translating gives CASSQGQGVYQPQHF.

This chain uses TRBV7-3 with TRBJ2-1; 8 nucleotides agree with TRBD1. Germline trimming cut 3 bases from V and 7 bases from J; bases unmatched to any gene: 8. The CDR3 extends over 15 amino acids. Germline CDR1 reads SGHTA; CDR2 reads FQGTGA. The CDR3 DNA reads as TGTGCCAGCAGCTTGGGTGCAGGGGGCGCGAATGAGCAGTTCTTC. This codes for CASSLGAGGANEQFF.

The rearrangement uses TRBV7-3 and TRBJ1-1; 9 bases are shared with TRBD1. The CDR3 covers 15 residues. The germline gives CDR1 SGHTA, CDR2 FQGTGA. The J segment lost 1 base and the V segment lost 5 bases, leaving 5 bases of the junction unmatched. The DNA for the CDR3 is TGTGCCAGCAGCCCCCACAGGGGGCCGAACACTGAAGCTTTCTTT. This sequence encodes CASSPHRGPNTEAFF.

This chain links TRBV3-1 (or the pseudogene TRBV3-2) with TRBJ2-1; 8 bases align to TRBD1. There are 14 residues in the CDR3. Per germline, CDR1 LGHDT and CDR2 YNNKEL (reference sequence). The V gene end was trimmed by 4 bases and the J gene end by 5 bases; junction bases not matched to a gene: 4. CDR3 in amino acids: CASSRRTGNNEQFF. In nucleotides, the CDR3 is TGTGCCAGCAGCCGGAGGACAGGGAACAATGAGCAGTTCTTC.